The clone carrying this TCR beta chain was counted once. What it binds is unknown. These data are taken from a study of T-cell memory formation after mild COVID-19. TCRdb called the 5' RACE reads again in MiXCR, with one record for every CDR3 protein. Here the sample spans about 15,000 distinct CDR3 sequences, about 21% being singletons. Looked up from germline, CDR1 is MNHEY and CDR2 is SVGEGT. The CDR3 is 11 residues long. V lost 8 bases, J lost 8 bases, and 11 bases lay in between. The study, taken as a whole, reports: Some clones that responded were present in memory (sampled pre-infection), which suggests cross-reactive memory joined.

Sequencing used PBMCs or a T cell subset sorted from them (not recorded which). The chain is built from TRBV6-2 or TRBV6-3 and TRBJ2-3; the D gene is possibly TRBD2 (6 bases). The TCR comes from an adult woman who had mild COVID-19 (a few samples of this study predate the infection). Cell type and time point are not known. For the CDR3, the DNA is TGTGCCAGCGGGCTGGGGGGTACGCAGTATTTT. Translated: CASGLGGTQYF.